This T cell receptor beta chain originates from a study of sequential checkpoint blockade in melanoma. The repertoire was sequenced with immunoSEQ multiplex PCR; TCRdb's copy has only in-frame clones and lacks some. The sample has more than 25,000 clones; about 89% are singletons. The CDR3 extends over 14 amino acids. The germline gives CDR1 GTSNPN, CDR2 SVGIG (reference sequence). Trimming pared 4 bases from V and 3 bases from J, leaving 15 bases between. Treatment: randomized to nivolumab then ipilimumab (arm A) or the reverse (arm B). No patient had prior DNA-damaging chemotherapy. Sorted cells were live CD3+CD8+, lacking CD19 and CD56, from PBMCs.

This receptor was taken from a human donor with melanoma. Sequencing was performed on CD8+ T cells sorted from blood (inferred from file names), taken from a patient given nivolumab and ipilimumab in sequence. The chain combines TRBV30 with TRBJ1-2; weak D call: TRBD1 (5 bases). In DNA form, the CDR3 reads TGTGCCTGGATGATCCTTCAGGGCTACTATGGCTACACCTTC. This sequence encodes CAWMILQGYYGYTF.